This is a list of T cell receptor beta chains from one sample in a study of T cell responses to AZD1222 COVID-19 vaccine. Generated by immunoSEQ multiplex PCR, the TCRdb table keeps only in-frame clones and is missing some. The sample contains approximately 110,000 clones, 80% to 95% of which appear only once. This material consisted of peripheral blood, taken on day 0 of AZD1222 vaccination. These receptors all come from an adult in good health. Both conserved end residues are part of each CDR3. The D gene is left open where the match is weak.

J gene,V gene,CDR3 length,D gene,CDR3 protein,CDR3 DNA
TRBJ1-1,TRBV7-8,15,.,CASSPRQAMNTEAFF,TGTGCCAGCAGCCCGAGACAGGCGATGAACACTGAAGCTTTCTTT
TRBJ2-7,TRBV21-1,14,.,CASSFRDRGYEQYF,TGTGCCAGCAGCTTCCGGGACAGGGGCTACGAGCAGTACTTC
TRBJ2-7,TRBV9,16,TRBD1,CASSGGGQGGAYEQYF,TGTGCCAGCAGCGGCGGGGGACAGGGGGGAGCCTACGAGCAGTACTTC
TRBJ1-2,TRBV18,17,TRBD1,CASSRGTGATTNYGYTF,TGTGCCAGCTCCCGAGGGACAGGGGCTACAACTAACTATGGCTACACCTTC
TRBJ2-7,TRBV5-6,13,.,CASSTDTDHEQYF,TGTGCCAGCAGCACGGACACCGACCACGAGCAGTACTTC
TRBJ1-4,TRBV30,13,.,CAWSYTEGEKLFF,TGTGCCTGGAGCTATACCGAGGGTGAAAAACTGTTTTTT
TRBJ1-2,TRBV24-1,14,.,CATSDDGRANGYTF,TGTGCCACCAGTGACGACGGACGGGCGAATGGCTACACCTTC
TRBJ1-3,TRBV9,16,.,CASSVGTEGSGNTIYF,TGTGCCAGCAGCGTAGGAACGGAGGGATCAGGAAACACCATATATTTT
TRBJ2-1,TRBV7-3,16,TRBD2,CASSPSTSGGANEQFF,TGTGCCAGCAGCCCATCGACTAGCGGGGGGGCAAATGAGCAGTTCTTC
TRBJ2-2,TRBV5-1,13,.,CASRTPSTGELFF,TGCGCCAGCAGGACCCCCTCCACCGGGGAGCTGTTTTTT
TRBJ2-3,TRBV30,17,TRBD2,CAWSYGTLAVSTDTQYF,TGTGCCTGGAGTTACGGGACACTAGCGGTTAGCACAGATACGCAGTATTTT
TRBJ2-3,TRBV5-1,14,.,CASSPYVGTDTQYF,TGCGCCAGCAGCCCTTACGTAGGGACAGATACGCAGTATTTT
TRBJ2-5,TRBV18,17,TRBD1,CASSLRPGQGVGETQYF,TGTGCCAGCTCACTACGTCCGGGACAGGGGGTAGGAGAGACCCAGTACTTC
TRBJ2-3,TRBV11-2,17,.,CASSILRDASSTDTQYF,TGTGCCAGCAGCATTCTCCGGGACGCATCTAGCACAGATACGCAGTATTTT
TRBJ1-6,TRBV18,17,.,CASSPAQGGRPNSPLHF,TGTGCCAGCTCACCAGCACAGGGCGGTCGTCCGAATTCACCCCTCCACTTT
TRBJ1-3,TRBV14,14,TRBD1,CASSRDSSGNTIYF,TGTGCCAGCAGCCGGGACAGCTCTGGAAACACCATATATTTT
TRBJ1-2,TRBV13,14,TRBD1,CASSLGTGAYGYTF,TGTGCCAGCAGCTTGGGGACAGGGGCGTATGGCTACACCTTC
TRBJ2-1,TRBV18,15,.,CASSPRPLSYNEQFF,TGTGCCAGCTCACCACGACCGCTGTCCTACAATGAGCAGTTCTTC
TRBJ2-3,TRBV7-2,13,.,CASALASADTQYF,TGTGCCAGCGCTCTAGCATCAGCAGATACGCAGTATTTT
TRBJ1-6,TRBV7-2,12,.,CASSLERSPLHF,TGTGCCAGCAGCTTAGAACGGTCACCCCTCCACTTT
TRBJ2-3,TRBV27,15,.,CASSLSRSLTDTQYF,TGTGCCAGCAGTTTATCTAGGTCCCTCACAGATACGCAGTATTTT
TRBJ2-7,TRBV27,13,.,CASSAVLGSEQYF,TGTGCCAGCAGTGCAGTGTTGGGGTCCGAGCAGTACTTC
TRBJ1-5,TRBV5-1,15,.,CASSLAGSPNQPQHF,TGCGCCAGCAGCTTGGCCGGGAGCCCCAATCAGCCCCAGCATTTT
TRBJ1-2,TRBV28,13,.,CASRKGPSYGYTF,TGTGCCAGCAGGAAAGGACCGAGCTATGGCTACACCTTC
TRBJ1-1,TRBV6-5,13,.,CASSYSIGGPAFF,TGTGCCAGCAGTTACTCGATTGGGGGGCCGGCTTTCTTT